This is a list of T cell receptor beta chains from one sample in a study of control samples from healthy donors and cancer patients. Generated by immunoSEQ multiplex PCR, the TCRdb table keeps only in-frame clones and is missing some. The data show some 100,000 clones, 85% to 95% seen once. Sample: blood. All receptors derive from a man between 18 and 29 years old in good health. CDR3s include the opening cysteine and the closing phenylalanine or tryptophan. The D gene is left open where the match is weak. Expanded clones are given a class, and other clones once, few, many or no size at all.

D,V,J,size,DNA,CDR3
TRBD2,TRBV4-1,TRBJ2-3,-,TGCGCCAGCAGCCCCCTGAGGACTAGCGGACCCACGAATACGCAGTATTTT,CASSPLRTSGPTNTQYF
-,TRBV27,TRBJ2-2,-,TGTGCCAGCAGTTTAGTAGCAGCAGGGACGGACGGGGAGCTGTTTTTT,CASSLVAAGTDGELFF
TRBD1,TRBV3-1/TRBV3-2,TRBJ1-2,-,TGTGCCAGCAGCCGAGAGGGACAGGGTGGCGGGTTTGGCTACACCTTC,CASSREGQGGGFGYTF
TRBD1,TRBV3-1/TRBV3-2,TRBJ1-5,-,TGTGCCAGCAGCCCCTCAGGGGGGAGCAATCAGCCCCAGCATTTT,CASSPSGGSNQPQHF
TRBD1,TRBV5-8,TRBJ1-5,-,TGTGCCAGCAGCCCCAGGGGGAGTGAGCAGCCCCAGCATTTT,CASSPRGSEQPQHF
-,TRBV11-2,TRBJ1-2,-,TGTGCCAGCAGCTTAGTGGGTACGGACTATGGCTACACCTTC,CASSLVGTDYGYTF
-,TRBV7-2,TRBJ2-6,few,TGTGCCAGCAGCTTAGGTTCGGGTTCTGGGGCCAACGTCCTGACTTTC,CASSLGSGSGANVLTF
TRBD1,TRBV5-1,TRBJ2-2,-,TGCGCCAGCAGCTTCTCCGGGACAGGGGTTACCGGGGAGCTGTTTTTT,CASSFSGTGVTGELFF
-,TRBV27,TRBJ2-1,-,TGTGCCAGCAGTTTCCAGCGGCGTTACAATGAGCAGTTCTTC,CASSFQRRYNEQFF
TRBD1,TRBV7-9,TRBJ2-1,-,TGTGCCAGCACCGACAGGGCGGCTGAGCAGTTCTTC,CASTDRAAEQFF
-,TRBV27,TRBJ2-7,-,TGTGCCAGCAGTCCTAGGGTTCTCTACGAGCAGTACTTC,CASSPRVLYEQYF
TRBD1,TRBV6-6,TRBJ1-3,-,TGTGCCAGCAGTTCCTTAGGACAGGGGACAGGCACCATATATTTT,CASSSLGQGTGTIYF
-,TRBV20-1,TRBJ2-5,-,TGCAGTGCCAAAGAAGGGACCCAGTACTTC,CSAKEGTQYF
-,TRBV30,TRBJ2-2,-,TGTGCCTGGCAGGGGAACACCGGGGAGCTGTTTTTT,CAWQGNTGELFF
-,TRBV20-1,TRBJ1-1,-,TGCAACTACTTTGGGGTTGAAGCTTTCTTT,CNYFGVEAFF
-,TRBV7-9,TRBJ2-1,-,TGTGCCAGCAGCCTCCGGGACGTTATGTGGGGGCAGTTCTTC,CASSLRDVMWGQFF
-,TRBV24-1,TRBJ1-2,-,TGTGCCACCAGTGATTCCCAGACTAACTATGGCTACACCTTC,CATSDSQTNYGYTF
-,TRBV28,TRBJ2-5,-,TGTGCCAGCAGTTTATCCAGGGAAGAGACCCAGTACTTC,CASSLSREETQYF
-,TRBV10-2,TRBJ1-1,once,TGCGCCAGCAGTCCGATGAACACTGAAGCTTTCTTT,CASSPMNTEAFF
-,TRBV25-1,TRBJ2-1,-,TGTGCCAGCAGTGAATTCAGCTCGGGTTTCCAGTTCTTC,CASSEFSSGFQFF
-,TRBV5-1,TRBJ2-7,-,TGCGCCAGCAGCTTGTGGTACTCAGGTGAGAGCTCCTACGAGCAGTACTTC,CASSLWYSGESSYEQYF
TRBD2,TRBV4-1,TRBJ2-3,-,TGCGCCAGCAGCCAGTTACTAGCGGGAGGGCCGGGAGATACGCAGTATTTT,CASSQLLAGGPGDTQYF
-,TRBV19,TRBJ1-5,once,TGTGCCAGTAGTCGTACGGGAGACTTTAGCAATCAGCCCCAGCATTTT,CASSRTGDFSNQPQHF
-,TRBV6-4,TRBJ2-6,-,TGTGCCAGCAGAATGAGTGGGTCCGGGGCCAACGTCCTGACTTTC,CASRMSGSGANVLTF
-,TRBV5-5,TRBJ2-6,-,TGTGCCAGCACCACTGCCGGGGTAAGGGCGACGAGGGCCAACGTCCTGACTTTC,CASTTAGVRATRANVLTF
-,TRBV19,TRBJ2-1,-,TGTGCCAGTAGCCCATTGGGGAATGAGCAGTTCTTC,CASSPLGNEQFF
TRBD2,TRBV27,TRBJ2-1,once,TGTGCCAGCAGCCACAGCGGGAGACGCCACAATTACAATGAGCAGTTCTTC,CASSHSGRRHNYNEQFF
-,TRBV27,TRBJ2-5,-,TGTGCCAGCAGTCGGACAGTCCAAGAGACCCAGTACTTC,CASSRTVQETQYF
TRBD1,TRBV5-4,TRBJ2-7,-,TGTGCCAGCAGCTTTAGTCGGGGACAGGGGTTCTACGAGCAGTACTTC,CASSFSRGQGFYEQYF
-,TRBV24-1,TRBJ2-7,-,TGTGCCACCAGTGATTATAGTCGGACGGCAAACTACGAGCAGTACTTC,CATSDYSRTANYEQYF
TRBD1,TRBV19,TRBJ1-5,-,TGTGCCAGTAGTATAACAGGGGCGCGGGGCAATCAGCCCCAGCATTTT,CASSITGARGNQPQHF
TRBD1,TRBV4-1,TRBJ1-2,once,TGCGCCAGCAGCCAAGATCGGGCAGGGGGCGACTATGGCTACACCTTC,CASSQDRAGGDYGYTF
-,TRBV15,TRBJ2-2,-,TGTGCCACCAGCAGCCAGCGAGAGGGGGCCGGGGAGCTGTTTTTT,CATSSQREGAGELFF
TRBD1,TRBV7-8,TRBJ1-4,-,TGTGCCAGCAGCCCCGGGACAGGGGGGAAAGGCGAAAAACTGTTTTTT,CASSPGTGGKGEKLFF
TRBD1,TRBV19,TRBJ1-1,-,TGTGCCAGTAGCATAACCGGGACAGGGTTGGCTGAAGCTTTCTTT,CASSITGTGLAEAFF